One sample yielded the 9 T cell receptor beta chains listed below, sequenced in a study of shared clonotypes between healthy human individuals. Profiled with immunoSEQ multiplex PCR; TCRdb holds only in-frame clones, not every one. The sample holds 1 million to 1.2 million clones, approximately 75% seen once. Sequences were obtained from memory CD4+ T cells from PBMCs. As for subset: CD45RA-negative fraction. The receptors derive from a young man in good health. Some clones in this sample may be carry-over from other donors' samples.

J is TRBJ1-2 and V is TRBV5-1; tentatively, D is TRBD1 (6 bases). CDR1 SGHRS and CDR2 YFSETQ come from the germline V gene. The CDR3 spans 14 residues. Trimming pared 6 bases from V and 0 bases from J, leaving 12 bases between. CDR3 protein: CASTPDSTNYGYTF. The CDR3 bases are TGCGCCAGCACCCCGGACAGTACTAACTATGGCTACACCTTC.

The V and J genes are TRBV2 and TRBJ1-1; no firm D call. This CDR3 has 13 residues. Germline loops: CDR1 SNHLY, CDR2 FYNNEI. The germline V and J ends were trimmed by 5 bases and 2 bases, with 9 bases remaining between them. CDR3: CASSSEVNTEAFF. The DNA for the CDR3 is TGTGCCAGCAGTTCGGAGGTAAACACTGAAGCTTTCTTT.

Comment on this clone: This may be a read error: a much more frequent sequence differs by one nucleotide. Other nucleotide sequences from this sample produce the same CDR3. This sequence joins TRBV20-1 and TRBJ2-5, with 8 bases fitting TRBD1. From germline, CDR1 is DFQATT and CDR2 SNEGSKA (reference sequence). The CDR3 has 11 residues. V trimming: 6 bases; J trimming: 4 bases; junction bases outside the gene matches: 1. The CDR3 region is CSADRGETQYF. CDR3 coding DNA: TGCAGTGCCGACAGGGGAGAGACCCAGTACTTC.

This chain uses TRBV5-1 with TRBJ2-7, with 8 bases fitting TRBD1. CDR3 length equals 13 residues. V shed 2 bases and J 5 bases; nucleotides not matched to a gene: 3. Germline V gene sequence: CDR1 SGHRS, CDR2 YFSETQ. The CDR3: CASSLQGEDEQYF. The CDR3, as DNA: TGCGCCAGCAGCTTACAGGGGGAAGACGAGCAGTACTTC.

The chain carries TRBV7-3 and TRBJ2-1; TRBD2 agrees at 8 bases. This CDR3 region has 15 residues. The V segment lost 4 bases and the J segment 4 bases; nucleotides outside the gene matches: 6. Germline loops: CDR1 SGHTA, CDR2 FQGTGA. The chain's CDR3 is CASSSGREAYNEQFF. In DNA, the CDR3 is TGTGCCAGCAGCTCGGGGCGGGAGGCTTACAATGAGCAGTTCTTC.

The J gene is TRBJ2-7, the V gene TRBV29-1; 9 nucleotides align to TRBD1. The CDR3 is made up of 14 amino acids. Germline V CDR1 and CDR2: SQVTM, ANQGSEA. V dropped 4 bases and J dropped 6; count of bases not matched to a gene: 10. The CDR3 DNA reads TGCAGCGTTGTAGTAGACAGGGGGGTGAGCGAGCAGTACTTC. Encoded protein: CSVVVDRGVSEQYF.

The rearrangement links TRBV5-1 to TRBJ2-4; D gene unclear. The CDR3 totals 13 residues. CDR1 is SGHRS and CDR2 is YFSETQ in the germline V gene. The V gene lost 7 bases and the J gene lost 8 bases, with 16 bases spanning the gap. The CDR3 DNA is TGCGCCAGCTGCCTCGAGCCTGGGGACATTCAGTACTTC. Protein product: CASCLEPGDIQYF.

V and J are TRBV4-3 and TRBJ2-1; the D is unclear. The germline V and J ends were trimmed by 5 bases and 5 bases, with 13 bases remaining between them. This CDR3 is 14 amino acids long. CDR1 and CDR2 (germline): LGHNA, YSLEER. The CDR3 region is CASSGYGPHNEQFF. The DNA of the CDR3 is TGCGCCAGCAGCGGCTACGGGCCCCACAATGAGCAGTTCTTC.

The V and J genes are TRBV9 and TRBJ2-7, with D perhaps matching TRBD1 or TRBD2 (5 bases each). This CDR3 spans 15 amino acids. V shed 3 bases and J shed 3 bases, with 16 bases lying between them. The V gene's germline CDR1 is SGDLS and CDR2 YYNGEE. The CDR3 sequence is CASSAAGTANYEQYF. DNA of the CDR3: TGTGCCAGCAGCGCGGCCGGGACGGCGAACTACGAGCAGTACTTC.